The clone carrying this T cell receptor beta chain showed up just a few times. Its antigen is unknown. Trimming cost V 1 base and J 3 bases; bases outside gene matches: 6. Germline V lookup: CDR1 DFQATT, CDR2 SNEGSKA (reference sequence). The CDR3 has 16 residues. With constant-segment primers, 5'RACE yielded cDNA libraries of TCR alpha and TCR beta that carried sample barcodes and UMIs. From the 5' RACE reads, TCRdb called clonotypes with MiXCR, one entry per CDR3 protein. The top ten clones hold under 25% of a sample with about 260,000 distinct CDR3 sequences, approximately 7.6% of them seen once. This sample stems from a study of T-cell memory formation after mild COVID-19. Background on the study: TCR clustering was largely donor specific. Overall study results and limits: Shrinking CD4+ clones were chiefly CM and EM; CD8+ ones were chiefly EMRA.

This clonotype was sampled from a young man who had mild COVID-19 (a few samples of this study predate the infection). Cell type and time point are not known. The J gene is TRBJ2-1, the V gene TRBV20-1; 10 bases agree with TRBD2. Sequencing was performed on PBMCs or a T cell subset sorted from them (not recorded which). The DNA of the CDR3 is TGCAGTGCTAGAGTCCCACTAGCGGGGAGCTACAATGAGCAGTTCTTC. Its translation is CSARVPLAGSYNEQFF.